This T cell receptor beta chain is from a study of control samples from healthy donors and cancer patients. Concerning this clone: An end of the junction differs from the germline gene, which may be a read error.

The CDR3 is made up of 12 amino acids. Germline V lookup: CDR1 LNHDA, CDR2 SQIVND (reference sequence). Sequencing used immunoSEQ multiplex PCR; TCRdb keeps in-frame clones, though not all of them. The data contain about 75,000 clones, roughly 80% of them seen just once; the ten biggest clones take up approximately 16%. V gene TRBV19 combines with J gene TRBJ1-1; D gene unclear. The receptor comes from a man in his fifties or sixties in good health. Sequenced material: blood. CDR3 nucleotides: TGTGCCAGTAGTATCCGGAACACTGAAGCTTTTTTT. Amino acids: CASSIRNTEAFF.